The clone carrying this TCR beta chain is medium-sized in the sample. As yet, its antigen is unknown. The sample is drawn from a study of T cell repertoires in cytomegalovirus infection. The study's findings and limits: Within the response measured ex vivo, HLA-C-restricted CMV-specific TCR beta clonotypes were dominant.

TCRdb re-called the reads with MiXCR, one entry per CDR3 protein. The sample consists of more than 150,000 distinct CDR3 sequences, under 30% of them appearing once. Germline-derived CDR1 and CDR2 are SGHTA and FQGNSA. V lost 5 bases to trimming and J lost 5 bases; unmatched junction nucleotides: 5. The CDR3 loop spans 14 amino acids. This clonotype originated in a human donor in good health (CMV status not recorded). Some clones in this sample may be carry-over from other donors' samples. The V call is TRBV7-2, the J call TRBJ1-2, with 10 nucleotides matching TRBD1. The sequenced sample consisted of PBMCs. The CDR3 DNA follows: TGTGCCAGCAGCGAAGGGACAGGGGTATATGGCTACACCTTC. This translates into CASSEGTGVYGYTF.